The present TCR beta chain was sequenced within a study of blood T cell repertoires in COVID-19 (dated by TCRdb to about 2020). Study-wide context: The collaborator samples originated in the United States, Italy and Spain and spanned the acute and convalescent phases of COVID-19. The material from the prospective study consisted of cDNA or gDNA derived from T cells, B-cell-depleted T cells, or PBMCs. Deeply sampled blood TCRbeta repertoires from subjects exposed to, actively infected with, or recovered from COVID-19 were included in the dataset. The repertoires were released in a freely available public database meant as a resource for research on the immune response to SARS-CoV-2. The samples were drawn from two sources: the first 160 participants of the ongoing ImmuneRACE study, and fewer than 1,500 subjects contributed by 6 global collaborators. A de-identified subject ID, COVID-19 status, age in years and sex were almost always included in the sample metadata. HLA class I and class II types, where available, came from metadata supplied by the sample provider rather than from assay-based typing. On the study overall, not on this receptor specifically: Clinical and demographic metadata were provided uncurated, with the amount varying by source and participant.

TCRbeta CDR3 regions were amplified from genomic DNA using the immunoSEQ Assay, a bias-controlled multiplex PCR. The paper's processing steps were these. The number of nucleated cells in each sample was estimated by amplification of reference gene primers within the assay. To quantify the absolute abundance of each unique TCRbeta CDR3 rearrangement, sequence reads were collapsed and filtered. Productive Simpson clonality was computed per sample as the square root of Simpson's diversity index over productive rearrangements. The clones in this table, taken by TCRdb from immuneACCESS, are in-frame only. Not every clone is retained; where verified, under half of the shortfall comes from an unresolved V gene, and the cause of the rest is unknown. The V and J calls and clone size were taken over from that table, and D and trimming were inferred from the DNA. The sample data list roughly 140,000 clones, and about 80% of these were observed just once. The ten largest make up about 8% of the sample.

Comment on this clone: Its antigen remains unidentified. No much larger clone exists at a distance of one base, and base qualities are not known.

Collaborating institutions collected whole blood in K2EDTA tubes following their own protocols. For TCRbeta analysis, collaborator samples were shipped as frozen whole blood, as isolated PBMCs, or as DNA extracted from either sample type. The CDR3 has 12 amino acids, counting the end cysteine and phenylalanine. The sequence is cut down to CDR3 DNA, 36 bases in frame from base 1. V is clipped by 5 bases and J by 6 bases, and the sequence between their germline boundaries is 11 bases long. The chain joins TRBV12-3 or TRBV12-4 to TRBJ2-7; confidence is insufficient to name the D gene. The sequence derives from a human donor in a cohort sampled during active COVID-19. Sequenced: peripheral blood. The DNA reads TGTGCCAGCAGTGGAGAGGTGGCCGAGCAGTACTTC. The resulting protein is CASSGEVAEQYF.